Each of the 7 T cell receptor beta chains below was sequenced from the same sample in a study of T-cell reconstitution after alpha-beta-depleted transplantation in children listed by TCRdb under 2016. The treatment or condition label for this specimen denotes: allogeneic hematopoietic cell transplantation with graft depleted of TCRalphabeta T cells and CD19 B cells. Library creation used PCR. The sequencer was an Illumina HiSeq 2500. To normalize quantification of the TCRbeta repertoire, the TCR libraries were built with molecular barcoding that relied on unique molecular identifiers. TCRdb handled the public reads itself, with Q25 trimming in fastp and clone calling in MiXCR, and kept productive beta chains. Rows merge per CDR3 protein into single entries with the most common DNA and genes. Here the sample has about 5,900 distinct CDR3 sequences; around 15% occur a single time. Approximately 80% of the sample lies in the top ten.

The sample in question was PBMCs, mostly from graft donor cells, obtained 180 days after TCRalphabeta/CD19-depleted stem cell transplant. These receptors were obtained from a patient aged 2-15 years who had a stem cell transplant for inherited bone marrow failure, so the T cells may come from the graft donor.

This clonotype was seen at least ten times. V is TRBV20-1 and J is TRBJ2-3; D is unresolved. This CDR3 region has 14 residues. Germline assignment: CDR1 DFQATT and CDR2 SNEGSKA (reference sequence). The ends were cut back, 2 bases at V and 0 bases at J, with 9 bases in the middle. The CDR3 nucleotides are TGCAGTGCTAGATGGCCCCCTAGCACAGATACGCAGTATTTT. It specifies CSARWPPSTDTQYF.

This clonotype was picked up many times. V is TRBV20-1 and J is TRBJ1-2; 9 bases match TRBD1. The CDR3 covers 13 residues. In germline, CDR1 is DFQATT, CDR2 SNEGSKA (reference sequence). Trimming took 5 bases from V and 3 from J; bases not matched to a gene: 4. Here the CDR3 reads CSALQGAYYGYTF. The CDR3 bases are TGCAGTGCTTTACAGGGGGCATACTATGGCTACACCTTC.

This clonotype was observed at least ten times. V gene TRBV10-3 combines with J gene TRBJ2-7; TRBD2 agrees at 9 bases. This CDR3 is 17 amino acids long. V lost 3 bases to trimming and J lost 7 bases; unmatched junction nucleotides: 16. Germline V gives CDR1 ENHRY, CDR2 SYGVKD. CDR3 nucleotide sequence: TGTGCCATCAGTGAAGGGCCAAACAGCGGGAGGATAAAGGAGCAGTACTTC. It codes for CAISEGPNSGRIKEQYF.

This clonotype was counted between two and nine times. The chain carries TRBV11-2 and TRBJ2-5, with TRBD1 matching over 8 bases. The CDR3 extends over 16 amino acids. Germline CDR1 is SGHAT and CDR2 is FQNNGV. The ends lost 7 bases at V and 5 bases at J; junction bases unmatched: 15. The CDR3 sequence is CASTSPPRTGNETQYF. The CDR3 coding sequence is TGTGCCAGCACCTCGCCCCCCAGGACAGGGAACGAGACCCAGTACTTC.

The chain carries TRBV30 and TRBJ2-1; D is unclear. The CDR3 has 12 residues. Trimming took off 0 bases at V and 9 bases at J, with 9 bases between the two ends. Germline CDR1 is GTSNPN and CDR2 is SVGIG (reference sequence). Here the CDR3 reads CAWSVFGAEQFF. The DNA for the CDR3 is TGTGCCTGGAGTGTATTCGGCGCTGAGCAGTTCTTC. The whole variable domain, filled in from reference TRBV30 and TRBJ2-1, reads SQTIHQWPATLVQPVGSPLSLECTVEGTSNPNLYWYRQAAGRGLQLLFYSVGIGQISSEVPQNLSASRPQDRQFILSSKKLLLSDSGFYLCAWSVFGAEQFFGPGTRLTVL.

There are many counts of this clonotype. The chain couples TRBV29-1 to TRBJ2-5; D unclear. This CDR3 contains 15 residues. The germline V and J ends were trimmed by 1 base and 1 base, with 13 bases remaining between them. Germline CDR1 SQVTM, CDR2 ANQGSEA. Written as DNA, the CDR3 is TGCAGCGTTGAAGGTCCTTTCCCATCCCAAGAGACCCAGTACTTC. Protein sequence: CSVEGPFPSQETQYF. Full variable domain (missing parts from reference TRBV29-1 and TRBJ2-5): SAVISQKPSRDICQRGTSLTIQCQVDSQVTMMFWYRQQPGQSLTLIATANQGSEATYESGFVIDKFPISRPNLTFSTLTVSNMSPEDSSIYLCSVEGPFPSQETQYFGPGTRLLVL.

This clonotype showed up many times. This chain links TRBV2 with TRBJ1-1; D is unresolved. The germline V gene encodes CDR1 SNHLY and CDR2 FYNNEI. The ends were cut back, 6 bases at V and 1 base at J, with 9 bases in the middle. The CDR3 totals 13 residues. The CDR3 region has the DNA TGTGCCAGCAGCCTGGGAGAGAACACTGAAGCTTTCTTT. This encodes CASSLGENTEAFF.